The entry that follows covers one T cell receptor beta chain sequence. This clone's antigen is unknown. Base qualities are not recorded, but no much larger clone differs from it by a single base. The data belong to a study of control samples from healthy donors and cancer patients (dated by TCRdb to the early 2020s). Libraries were built with the immunoSEQ multiplex PCR assay. The clones in this table, taken by TCRdb from immuneACCESS, are in-frame only. Not every clone is retained; where verified, under half of the shortfall comes from an unresolved V gene, and the cause of the rest is unknown. The sample table holds approximately 94,000 clones, of which 85% to 90% were seen once. The leading ten clones occupy over 1% of the sample. After removal of 2 bases from V and 6 bases from J, the junction retains 4 bases not matched to a gene. Measured from the cysteine to the phenylalanine, the CDR3 is 15 residues long. CDR3 DNA is the only sequence kept; it has 45 bases, read in frame from the first base. The CDR1 and CDR2 encoded by the germline V gene are SGHRS and YFSETQ.

Sequenced: blood. The receptor's source is a woman in her forties or fifties in good health. This receptor chain uses TRBV5-1 and TRBJ2-1; 11 middle bases align to TRBD2. The encoded CDR3 is CASSLTSGGLNEQFF. DNA sequence: TGCGCCAGCAGCTTAACTAGCGGGGGCCTCAATGAGCAGTTCTTC. The CDR3, completed at both ends by the reference TRBV5-1 and TRBJ2-1 genes, gives the full variable domain KAGVTQTPRYLIKTRGQQVTLSCSPISGHRSVSWYQQTPGQGLQFLFEYFSETQRNKGNFPGRFSGRQFSNSRSEMNVSTLELGDSALYLCASSLTSGGLNEQFFGPGTRLTVL.